A selection of T cell receptor beta chains follows, all from one sample in a study of regulatory T cells in long-lasting Graves disease. TCRdb re-analysed the multiplex PCR reads in MiXCR, keeping a single row per CDR3 protein. This table holds 350,000 to 450,000 distinct CDR3 sequences, more than 12% found once. The sample also formed part of further work on T cells in Graves' hyperthyroidism and ophthalmopathy.

The sample in question was peripheral blood mononuclear cells (PBMCs), obtained at new diagnosis, from a patient treated with antithyroid drugs. The receptors shown here come from a woman in her thirties with Graves disease. CDR3s include the opening cysteine and the closing phenylalanine or tryptophan. D genes are given only for firm matches. The size of a clone is reported for some rows only, either as once, few or many, or as a class for expanded clones.

v_call,j_call,d_call,clone_size,cdr3_aa,cdr3_nt
TRBV5-4,TRBJ1-1,NA,NA,CASSLAGGRATEAFF,TGTGCCAGCAGCTTGGCCGGGGGTCGGGCCACTGAAGCTTTCTTT
TRBV24-1,TRBJ1-1,TRBD1,many,CATSGTGVSGTEAFF,TGTGCCACCTCCGGGACAGGGGTTAGTGGGACTGAAGCTTTCTTT
TRBV28,TRBJ2-4,NA,few,CASSLSTGVRKNIQYF,TGTGCCAGCAGTTTATCAACAGGCGTTCGCAAAAACATTCAGTACTTC
TRBV6-4,TRBJ1-5,NA,NA,CASSERGNGDQPQHF,TGTGCCAGCAGTGAGCGGGGTAATGGCGATCAGCCCCAGCATTTT
TRBV30,TRBJ2-7,NA,NA,CAWSVARKTYEQYF,TGTGCCTGGAGTGTAGCCCGGAAAACCTACGAGCAGTACTTC
TRBV4-1,TRBJ2-1,TRBD2,many,CASSQDLAGGYNEQFF,TGCGCCAGCAGCCAAGATTTAGCGGGAGGGTACAATGAGCAGTTCTTC
TRBV5-4,TRBJ2-5,NA,few,CASSLGGVEETQYF,TGTGCCAGCAGCTTAGGGGGAGTGGAAGAGACCCAGTACTTC
TRBV14,TRBJ2-1,NA,once,CASSQDFPGHQGNEQFF,TGTGCCAGCAGCCAGGATTTCCCGGGACACCAAGGGAATGAGCAGTTCTTC
TRBV6-6,TRBJ1-2,NA,many,CASSYSRGANYGYTF,TGTGCCAGCAGTTACTCGAGAGGGGCTAACTATGGCTACACCTTC
TRBV28,TRBJ2-1,TRBD2,many,CAHHGGSTHEQFF,TGTGCCCACCATGGCGGGAGTACCCATGAGCAGTTCTTC
TRBV5-1,TRBJ2-1,NA,few,CASRDDLDEQFF,TGCGCCAGCAGGGACGACCTTGATGAGCAGTTCTTC